These 29 T cell receptor beta chains came from one sample sequenced in a study of OX40 agonist ivuxolimab in advanced cancers. Assay used: immunoSEQ multiplex PCR; TCRdb lists only in-frame clones, some missing. The table shows about 75,000 clones, with 85% to 90% occurring only once. The material was CD4+ or CD8+ T cells sorted from blood, obtained in a trial of the OX40 agonist ivuxolimab. These receptors were obtained from an adult with an advanced solid tumor such as melanoma, head and neck, liver or kidney cancer.

The V call is TRBV7-3, the J call TRBJ2-2; D gene unclear. The CDR3 totals 13 residues. V dropped 5 bases and J dropped 4 bases, with 8 bases sitting between them. Germline V gives CDR1 SGHTA, CDR2 FQGTGA. The CDR3 spells CASSPWGTGELFF. CDR3 in DNA: TGTGCCAGCAGCCCCTGGGGCACCGGGGAGCTGTTTTTT.

This chain links TRBV2 with TRBJ1-5; D is perhaps TRBD1 (6 bases). Trimming stripped 7 bases from V and 1 base from J, with 8 bases between. This CDR3 has 13 amino acids. The germline V gene encodes CDR1 SNHLY and CDR2 FYNNEI. The CDR3 here is CASNRESNQPQHF. The CDR3 bases are TGTGCCAGCAACAGGGAAAGCAATCAGCCCCAGCATTTT.

The genes are TRBV18 and TRBJ2-2, with 10 bases identical to TRBD1. Germline CDR1 is KGHSH and CDR2 is LQKENI. J lost 2 bases, V lost 4 bases, and 1 base had no gene match. CDR3 length: 15 amino acids. CDR3 sequence: CASSRDRGNTGELFF. The CDR3 nucleotides are TGTGCCAGCTCACGGGACAGGGGAAACACCGGGGAGCTGTTTTTT.

The V and J genes are TRBV7-9 and TRBJ1-2; 10 bases line up with TRBD1. The CDR3 length is 15 residues. Germline loops: CDR1 SEHNR, CDR2 FQNEAQ (reference sequence). The trim removed 5 bases at V and 3 bases at J, leaving 6 bases unmatched. This chain's CDR3 is CASSPWDRGDYGYTF. The CDR3 DNA sequence: TGTGCCAGCAGCCCGTGGGACAGGGGAGACTATGGCTACACCTTC.

As concerns this clone: One end of the junction fails to match germline, which may point to a read error. This sequence joins TRBV6-6 and TRBJ2-6; tentative D call: TRBD1 (5 bases). CDR1 and CDR2 from the germline V gene are MNHNY and SVGAGI (reference sequence). CDR3 length: 13 residues. The CDR3 region is CAGRASGANVLTF. The CDR3 DNA is TGTGCCGGCAGGGCCTCTGGGGCCAACGTCCTGACTTTC.

This clone was seen only once. DNA of the CDR3: TGTGCCAGCAGCTCGTGGACTAGCGGGAGAGGTGGCGAGCAGTACTTC. It codes for CASSSWTSGRGGEQYF. V and J are TRBV7-3 and TRBJ2-7; 13 bases align to TRBD2. Germline V CDR1 and CDR2: SGHTA, FQGTGA. CDR3 size: 16 residues. Germline trimming cut 4 bases from V and 6 bases from J; bases unmatched to any gene: 9.

The chain recombines TRBV6-1 with TRBJ1-3; D call uncertain. Per the germline V gene, CDR1 is MNHNS and CDR2 is SASEGT. V was cut by 7 bases and J by 0 bases, with 13 bases left in between. The CDR3 is made up of 15 amino acids. The CDR3 coding sequence is TGTGCCAGCAAACGGTCGGCTCACTCTGGAAACACCATATATTTT. It codes for CASKRSAHSGNTIYF.

This chain links TRBV6-5 with TRBJ1-4, with TRBD1 identical over 7 bases. The CDR3 consists of 14 residues. From germline, CDR1 is MNHEY and CDR2 SVGAGI. V lost 7 bases and J lost 7; bases outside the gene matches: 9. In DNA form, the CDR3 reads TGTGCCAGCAAAACGACAGGGATAATTGAAAAACTGTTTTTT. Translated, it gives CASKTTGIIEKLFF.

The chain carries TRBV10-1 and TRBJ2-1; D gene unclear. With 4 bases removed from V and 10 bases from J, the gap between germline ends came to 14 bases. The CDR3 is 13 amino acids. Per germline, CDR1 WNHNN and CDR2 SYGVQD (reference sequence). As DNA, the CDR3 is TGCGCCAGCAGTGCGGGCCTGCATAAAGAGCAGTTCTTC. Amino acids: CASSAGLHKEQFF.

The chain combines TRBV7-9 with TRBJ2-3; 10 positions agree with TRBD1. Germline CDR1 and CDR2: SEHNR and FQNEAQ (reference sequence). This CDR3 spans 15 amino acids. V lost 7 bases to trimming and J lost 0 bases; unmatched junction nucleotides: 4. CDR3 coding DNA: TGTGCCAGCATGCGACAGGGGGCGAGCACAGATACGCAGTATTTT. Translation: CASMRQGASTDTQYF.

This chain links TRBV28 with TRBJ2-2; 13 bases align to TRBD2. J lost 7 bases, V lost 8 bases, and 7 bases had no gene match. The CDR3 length is 15 residues. Germline V gives CDR1 MDHEN, CDR2 SYDVKM. CDR3 sequence reads: CASLGLAGEVGELFF. The CDR3 coding sequence is TGTGCCAGCTTAGGACTAGCGGGGGAAGTCGGGGAGCTGTTTTTT.

The chain joins TRBV2 to TRBJ2-2; possibly TRBD1 for D (6 bases). The germline gives CDR1 SNHLY, CDR2 FYNNEI. CDR3 length equals 15 residues. Trimming pared 4 bases from V and 0 bases from J, leaving 9 bases between. CDR3 residues: CASSGQAANTGELFF. CDR3 nucleotides: TGTGCCAGCAGTGGACAGGCCGCGAACACCGGGGAGCTGTTTTTT.

The chain has TRBV7-3 and TRBJ1-6; a weak D match, TRBD1 (6 bases). The CDR3 loop spans 11 amino acids. With 5 bases removed from V and 14 bases from J, the gap between germline ends came to 10 bases. CDR1 is SGHTA and CDR2 is FQGTGA in the germline V gene. The CDR3: CASSQGGTLHF. In DNA form, the CDR3 reads TGTGCCAGCAGCCAAGGGGGGACCCTCCACTTT.

Only a few counts were recorded for this clone. The rearrangement links TRBV9 to TRBJ1-3; 10 bases are a match to TRBD1. V was clipped by 3 bases and J by 2 bases; unmatched bases: 2. Germline CDR1 and CDR2: SGDLS and YYNGEE. This CDR3 spans 15 amino acids. The DNA of the CDR3 is TGTGCCAGCAGCGCAGGACAGGGGGCTGGAAACACCATATATTTT. Residues: CASSAGQGAGNTIYF.

This clone was observed a few times. This rearrangement joins TRBV30 to TRBJ1-5; maybe TRBD1 (5 bases). The CDR3 totals 14 residues. CDR1 and CDR2 (germline): GTSNPN, SVGIG (reference sequence). V dropped 0 bases and J dropped 4 bases, with 10 bases sitting between them. In nucleotides, the CDR3 is TGTGCCTGGAGTGTTCTAGGGGCAAATCAGCCCCAGCATTTT. Translation gives CAWSVLGANQPQHF. The entire variable domain, with the rest obtained from reference TRBV30 and TRBJ1-5, is as follows: SQTIHQWPATLVQPVGSPLSLECTVEGTSNPNLYWYRQAAGRGLQLLFYSVGIGQISSEVPQNLSASRPQDRQFILSSKKLLLSDSGFYLCAWSVLGANQPQHFGDGTRLSIL.

V usage is TRBV28 and J usage is TRBJ1-5; no firm D call. Looked up from germline, CDR1 is MDHEN and CDR2 is SYDVKM. V was pared by 4 bases and J by 5 bases, with 6 bases between. The CDR3 runs 12 residues. CDR3 amino acids: CASSSIHQPQHF. The CDR3 coding sequence is TGTGCCAGCAGTTCCATCCATCAGCCCCAGCATTTT.

The chain combines TRBV4-1 with TRBJ1-2; 8 bases align to TRBD1. This CDR3 comprises 13 residues. CDR1 and CDR2 from the germline V gene are MGHRA and YSYEKL. J lost 3 bases, V lost 4 bases, and 1 base had no gene match. The CDR3 region is CASSPTGDYGYTF. The DNA for the CDR3 is TGCGCCAGCAGCCCGACAGGGGACTATGGCTACACCTTC.

V and J are TRBV18 and TRBJ2-3, with 9 bases that match TRBD2. The CDR3 covers 16 residues. Germline values: CDR1 KGHSH, CDR2 LQKENI. The trim removed 3 bases at V and 1 base at J, leaving 5 bases unmatched. The CDR3 region is CASSPSGRLGTDTQYF. The CDR3 bases are TGTGCCAGCTCACCTAGCGGGAGATTGGGCACAGATACGCAGTATTTT. Variable domain in full (rest from reference TRBV18 and TRBJ2-3): NAGVMQNPRHLVRRRGQEARLRCSPMKGHSHVYWYRQLPEEGLKFMVYLQKENIIDESGMPKERFSAEFPKEGPSILRIQQVVRGDSAAYFCASSPSGRLGTDTQYFGPGTRLTVL.

This sequence joins TRBV5-4 and TRBJ2-2; 10 bases match TRBD2. Germline values: CDR1 SGHNT, CDR2 YYREEE (reference sequence). The CDR3 has 18 amino acids. V trimming: 0 bases; J trimming: 3 bases; junction bases outside the gene matches: 8. CDR3 amino acids: CASSLEPSGRRDTGELFF. As DNA, the CDR3 is TGTGCCAGCAGCTTGGAGCCTAGCGGGAGACGGGACACCGGGGAGCTGTTTTTT.

The CDR3 is CASSFRGNTEAFF. The CDR3 DNA sequence: TGTGCCAGCAGCTTTCGGGGGAACACTGAAGCTTTCTTT. The chain is built from TRBV7-2 and TRBJ1-1; the D is unclear. V dropped 3 bases and J dropped 1 base, with 6 bases sitting between them. Germline CDR1 SGHTA, CDR2 FQGNSA. CDR3 length equals 13 residues.

This clone appeared once. The chain joins TRBV5-1 to TRBJ2-7; 7 bases agree with TRBD1. V trimming: 4 bases; J trimming: 0 bases; junction bases outside the gene matches: 7. The CDR3 is 15 amino acids. Germline V lookup: CDR1 SGHRS, CDR2 YFSETQ. The DNA for the CDR3 is TGCGCCAGCAGCCAAGAACAGGGGTACTCCTACGAGCAGTACTTC. Protein product: CASSQEQGYSYEQYF.

V gene TRBV29-1 combines with J gene TRBJ1-2, with 9 bases lining up with TRBD1. The germline gives CDR1 SQVTM, CDR2 ANQGSEA. V lost 5 bases and J lost 7; bases outside the gene matches: 11. CDR3 length: 14 amino acids. The CDR3 coding sequence is TGCAGCGTTCCACTGGGGACAGGGAATTTTGGCTACACCTTC. Translation gives CSVPLGTGNFGYTF.

The gene calls are TRBV30 and TRBJ1-1; D gene unclear. Trimming took 4 bases from V and 1 from J, leaving 10 bases between them. The germline gives CDR1 GTSNPN, CDR2 SVGIG (reference sequence). The CDR3 contains 13 residues. The CDR3 reads CAWNEGANTEAFF. The CDR3 bases are TGTGCCTGGAATGAGGGCGCGAACACTGAAGCTTTCTTT.

The chain is built from TRBV20-1 and TRBJ2-7; D is unresolved. The CDR3 has 10 amino acids. V lost 5 bases and J 6 bases, leaving 8 bases between the germline ends. CDR1 is DFQATT, CDR2 SNEGSKA, per germline (reference sequence). The CDR3 sequence is CSAPSTEQYF. The CDR3 DNA reads as TGCAGTGCTCCCTCAACCGAGCAGTACTTC.

The rearrangement joins TRBV10-2 to TRBJ2-5; 10 positions match TRBD2. Losses at the gene ends were 5 bases for V and 2 bases for J; bases not matched to a gene: 11. CDR1 and CDR2 (germline): WSHSY, SAAADI. The CDR3 loop spans 17 amino acids. This CDR3 reads CASSFTSGKTLQETQYF. CDR3 DNA sequence: TGCGCCAGCAGTTTCACTAGCGGGAAGACCCTACAAGAGACCCAGTACTTC.

J is TRBJ1-2 and V is TRBV6-5, with TRBD1 matching 7 bases. V shed 6 bases, J shed 3 bases, and the junction held 7 bases outside the gene matches. Germline V lookup: CDR1 MNHEY, CDR2 SVGAGI. The CDR3 has 14 amino acids. This CDR3 reads CASRKPTGDYGYTF. DNA of the CDR3: TGTGCCAGCAGGAAACCTACAGGGGACTATGGCTACACCTTC.

V is TRBV28 and J is TRBJ2-5; the match to TRBD1 covers 7 bases. The CDR3 length is 14 residues. Per the germline V gene, CDR1 is MDHEN and CDR2 is SYDVKM. J was trimmed by 5 bases and V by 8 bases; bases with no gene match: 11. The CDR3 sequence is CASHTGVVWETQYF. The CDR3 DNA reads as TGTGCCAGCCATACAGGGGTAGTGTGGGAGACCCAGTACTTC.

This rearrangement joins TRBV7-6 to TRBJ2-7, with 7 bases matching TRBD1. V shed 8 bases and J 4 bases; nucleotides not matched to a gene: 5. CDR1 and CDR2 (germline): SGHVS, FNYEAQ. The CDR3 covers 12 residues. The CDR3, as DNA: TGTGCCAGCGGGGGACAGTCTTACGAGCAGTACTTC. Its protein is CASGGQSYEQYF. The entire variable domain, with the rest obtained from reference TRBV7-6 and TRBJ2-7, is as follows: GAGVSQSPRYKVTKRGQDVALRCDPISGHVSLYWYRQALGQGPEFLTYFNYEAQQDKSGLPNDRFSAERPEGSISTLTIQRTEQRDSAMYRCASGGQSYEQYFGPGTRLTVT.

This clone was found once. The chain employs TRBV5-1 and TRBJ2-7, with 15 bases identical to TRBD2. The CDR3 contains 17 residues. Looked up from germline, CDR1 is SGHRS and CDR2 is YFSETQ. Trimming cost V 4 bases and J 4 bases; bases outside gene matches: 9. The CDR3 DNA reads as TGCGCCAGCAGCCCCGGACTAGCGGGAGGGCCTACGTACGAGCAGTACTTC. It is translated as CASSPGLAGGPTYEQYF.